Detailed here is one T cell receptor beta chain. Repertoires were generated with immunoSEQ multiplex PCR, while TCRdb's copy carries only in-frame clones and drops some. Among 130,000 to 150,000 clones listed, around 87% were seen once. This entry is derived from a study of blood T cell repertoires in COVID-19. This CDR3 has 12 amino acids. Germline CDR1 and CDR2: MDHEN and SYDVKM. J was trimmed by 7 bases and V by 5 bases; bases with no gene match: 4. Individuals drawn from 20 to 30 US areas were roughly 18 to 95 years old. The study counted Cohort 3 donors as recovered given two negative PCRs, clearance, or symptom resolution.

The receptor's source is a man between 60 and 70 years old who had recovered from COVID-19. Source material: PBMCs or T cells enriched from blood (not recorded which). J is TRBJ2-5 and V is TRBV28; 7 nucleotides match TRBD1. CDR3 DNA: TGTGCCAGCAGTGTGACAGGGATGACCCAGTACTTC. Translation gives CASSVTGMTQYF.